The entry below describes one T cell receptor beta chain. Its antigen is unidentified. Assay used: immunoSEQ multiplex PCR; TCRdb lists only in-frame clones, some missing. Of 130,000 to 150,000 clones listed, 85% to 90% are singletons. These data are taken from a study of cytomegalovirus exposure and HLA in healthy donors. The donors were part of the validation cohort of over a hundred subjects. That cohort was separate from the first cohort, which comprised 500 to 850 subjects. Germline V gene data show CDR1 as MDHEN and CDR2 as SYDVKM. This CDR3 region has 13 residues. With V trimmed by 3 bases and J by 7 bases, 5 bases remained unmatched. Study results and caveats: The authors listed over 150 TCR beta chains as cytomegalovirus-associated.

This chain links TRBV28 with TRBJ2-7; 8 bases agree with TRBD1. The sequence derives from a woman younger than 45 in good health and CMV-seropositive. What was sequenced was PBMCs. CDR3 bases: TGTGCCAGCAGTTTTTCCAGGGGGCGGGAGCAGTACTTC. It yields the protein CASSFSRGREQYF.